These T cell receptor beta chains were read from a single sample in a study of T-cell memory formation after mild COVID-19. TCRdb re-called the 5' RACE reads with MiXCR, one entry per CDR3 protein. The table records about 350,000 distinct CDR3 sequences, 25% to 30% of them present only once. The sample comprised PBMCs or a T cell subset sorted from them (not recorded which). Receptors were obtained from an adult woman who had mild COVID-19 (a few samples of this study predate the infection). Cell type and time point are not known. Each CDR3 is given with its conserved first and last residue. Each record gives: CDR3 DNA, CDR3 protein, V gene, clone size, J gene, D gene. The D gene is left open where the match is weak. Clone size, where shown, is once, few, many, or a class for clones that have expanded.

cdr3_nt: TGTGCCAGCAGCCCCGAGGCGGGGGGCTACAATGAGCAGTTCTTC
cdr3_aa: CASSPEAGGYNEQFF
v_call: TRBV12-3/TRBV12-4
clone_size: few
j_call: TRBJ2-1
d_call: TRBD2

cdr3_nt: TGTGCCAGCAGCTCCCAGCGAAATCAGCCCCAGCATTTT
cdr3_aa: CASSSQRNQPQHF
v_call: TRBV7-6
clone_size: -
j_call: TRBJ1-5
d_call: -

cdr3_nt: TGTGCCAGCAGATTTACAGACGCTGGGGCCAACGTCCTGACTTTC
cdr3_aa: CASRFTDAGANVLTF
v_call: TRBV7-9
clone_size: -
j_call: TRBJ2-6
d_call: -

cdr3_nt: TGTGCCAGCAGTTACGGTGTCTCTGGGGCCAACGTCCTGACTTTC
cdr3_aa: CASSYGVSGANVLTF
v_call: TRBV6-5
clone_size: -
j_call: TRBJ2-6
d_call: -

cdr3_nt: TGTGCCAGCACTCCCGAGGCTAGTGGGGCCAACGTCCTGACTTTC
cdr3_aa: CASTPEASGANVLTF
v_call: TRBV2
clone_size: few
j_call: TRBJ2-6
d_call: -

cdr3_nt: TGCGCCAGCAGCAGGGGAGGGACGGGCACAGATACGCAGTATTTT
cdr3_aa: CASSRGGTGTDTQYF
v_call: TRBV5-1
clone_size: -
j_call: TRBJ2-3
d_call: TRBD2

cdr3_nt: TGCAGTCCCGCCTCAGCAGGGGGCGGTGAGCAGTTCTTC
cdr3_aa: CSPASAGGGEQFF
v_call: TRBV20-1
clone_size: -
j_call: TRBJ2-1
d_call: TRBD1

cdr3_nt: TGTGCCAGCAGTGCACCGGTTCCTGAGCAGTTCTTC
cdr3_aa: CASSAPVPEQFF
v_call: TRBV11-2
clone_size: -
j_call: TRBJ2-1
d_call: -

cdr3_nt: TGTGCCAGCAGGGATGACGGTGAAGCTTTCTTT
cdr3_aa: CASRDDGEAFF
v_call: TRBV12-3/TRBV12-4
clone_size: few
j_call: TRBJ1-1
d_call: -

cdr3_nt: TGTGCCAGCAGGAAAGACCTGAGGGTTTCACCCCTCCACTTT
cdr3_aa: CASRKDLRVSPLHF
v_call: TRBV12-3/TRBV12-4
clone_size: few
j_call: TRBJ1-6
d_call: -

cdr3_nt: TGCAGTGCTGGGGGTATGAACACTGAAGCTTTCTTT
cdr3_aa: CSAGGMNTEAFF
v_call: TRBV20-1
clone_size: few
j_call: TRBJ1-1
d_call: -

cdr3_nt: TGCGCCAGCAGCTTGGCCCCTAGCGGGGGCTACACCGGGGAGCTGTTTTTT
cdr3_aa: CASSLAPSGGYTGELFF
v_call: TRBV5-1
clone_size: -
j_call: TRBJ2-2
d_call: TRBD2

cdr3_nt: TGCAGTGCTACCCGAGGGCTGGTCAATCAGCCCCAGCATTTT
cdr3_aa: CSATRGLVNQPQHF
v_call: TRBV20-1
clone_size: few
j_call: TRBJ1-5
d_call: -

cdr3_nt: TGTGCCAGCAGCCCCGGCGTGTGGGGGGGGGTAGCCAAAAACATTCAGTACTTC
cdr3_aa: CASSPGVWGGVAKNIQYF
v_call: TRBV3-1
clone_size: many
j_call: TRBJ2-4
d_call: TRBD2

cdr3_nt: TGCGCCAGCAGCCAAGATACAGGACAGGGGGCTAAAGAGCAGTACTTC
cdr3_aa: CASSQDTGQGAKEQYF
v_call: TRBV4-3
clone_size: many
j_call: TRBJ2-7
d_call: TRBD1

cdr3_nt: TGTGCCAGCAGCTTAGACCAAGCAGGGGGCAATGGCTACACCTTC
cdr3_aa: CASSLDQAGGNGYTF
v_call: TRBV7-9
clone_size: many
j_call: TRBJ1-2
d_call: TRBD1

cdr3_nt: TGTGCCAGCAGCATACTAGCGGGGAGCACAGATACGCAGTATTTT
cdr3_aa: CASSILAGSTDTQYF
v_call: TRBV7-9
clone_size: few
j_call: TRBJ2-3
d_call: TRBD2

cdr3_nt: TGCAGTGCTAGATTCGCGGGAGGGACCTACGAGCAGTACTTC
cdr3_aa: CSARFAGGTYEQYF
v_call: TRBV20-1
clone_size: -
j_call: TRBJ2-7
d_call: TRBD2

cdr3_nt: TGTGCCAGCAGCCCACGTACCTACAATGAGCAGTTCTTC
cdr3_aa: CASSPRTYNEQFF
v_call: TRBV7-9
clone_size: -
j_call: TRBJ2-1
d_call: -

cdr3_nt: TGCAGCGCCGAGACAGGGGGTAGGGAGACCCAGTACTTC
cdr3_aa: CSAETGGRETQYF
v_call: TRBV29-1
clone_size: -
j_call: TRBJ2-5
d_call: TRBD1

cdr3_nt: TGTGCCAGCAGCGTAGCTGGGACAGGGCATCAGGGCACTGAAGCTTTCTTT
cdr3_aa: CASSVAGTGHQGTEAFF
v_call: TRBV9
clone_size: -
j_call: TRBJ1-1
d_call: TRBD1

cdr3_nt: TGTGCCAGCAGCAGGGACAGGCCAAGGGGGCAGTACTTC
cdr3_aa: CASSRDRPRGQYF
v_call: TRBV7-8
clone_size: few
j_call: TRBJ2-7
d_call: TRBD1

cdr3_nt: TGTGCCAGCAGTGAACCGGGGTGGGAGCATGCAGAGACCCAGTACTTC
cdr3_aa: CASSEPGWEHAETQYF
v_call: TRBV25-1
clone_size: few
j_call: TRBJ2-5
d_call: -